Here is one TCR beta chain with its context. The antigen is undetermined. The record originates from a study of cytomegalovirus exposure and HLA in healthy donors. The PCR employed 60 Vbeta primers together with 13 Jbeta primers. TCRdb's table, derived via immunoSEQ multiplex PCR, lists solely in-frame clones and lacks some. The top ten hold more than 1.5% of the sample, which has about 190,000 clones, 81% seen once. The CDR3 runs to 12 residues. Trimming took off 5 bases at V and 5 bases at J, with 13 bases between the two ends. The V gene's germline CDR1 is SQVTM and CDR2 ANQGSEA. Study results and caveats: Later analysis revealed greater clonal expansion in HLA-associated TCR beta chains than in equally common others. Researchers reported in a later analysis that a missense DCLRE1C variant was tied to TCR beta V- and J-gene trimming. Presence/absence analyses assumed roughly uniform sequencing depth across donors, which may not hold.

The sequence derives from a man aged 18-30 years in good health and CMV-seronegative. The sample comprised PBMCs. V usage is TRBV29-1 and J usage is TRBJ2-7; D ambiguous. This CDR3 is CSVMQVPHEQYF. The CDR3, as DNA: TGCAGCGTTATGCAGGTCCCCCACGAGCAGTACTTC.